This TCR beta chain was found in a study of patients and donors after allogeneic stem cell transplantation. Each CDR3 protein gets one entry after TCRdb re-called the RT-PCR reads with MiXCR. The data contain some 880,000 distinct CDR3 sequences, about a sixth of them singletons. The ends were cut back, 0 bases at V and 0 bases at J, with 8 bases in the middle. Germline CDR1 is DFQATT and CDR2 is SNEGSKA (reference sequence). This CDR3 comprises 15 residues. Sequencing was carried out using blood, either unsorted or a sorted T cell fraction (not recorded which). J is TRBJ2-2 and V is TRBV20-1; possibly TRBD1 for D (6 bases). This TCR was sampled from a human donor who was either an allogeneic HSCT recipient or a stem cell or donor lymphocyte infusion donor (not recorded which). It is not recorded whose cells these are; they may come from a transplant donor. Here the CDR3 reads CSARDGGANTGELFF. The CDR3 DNA reads TGCAGTGCTAGAGATGGGGGCGCGAACACCGGGGAGCTGTTTTTT.